This T cell receptor beta chain was profiled in a study of breast tumors, draining lymph nodes, adjacent tissues (TCRdb year 2016). At the level of the whole study: In breast cancer patients, the study compared the TCR beta repertoires of tumor, adjacent nontumor tissue and axillary lymph nodes. The study aimed to assess the relationships and possible T-cell exchange between tumor, surrounding tissue and draining lymph node repertoires in human breast cancer.

On this clonotype: The specificity of this receptor is unknown. This may come from a read error, since a much larger clone is one base off.

The sequencer listed for this sample is Illumina HiSeq 2000. Multiplex PCR amplification was used to generate the TCR beta chain libraries. The amplified TCR beta chain products were analyzed by high-throughput sequencing. TCRdb reanalyzed the raw reads on its own, using fastp at Q25 for trimming and MiXCR for clone calling, and kept in-frame beta chains. Identical CDR3 protein sequences are pooled into one entry, listed with their most common genes and DNA. For this sample there are around 230,000 distinct CDR3 sequences; 32% appear just once. The top ten clones comprise 1.3% to 1.5% of the sample. V is clipped by 4 bases and J by 3 bases, and the sequence between their germline boundaries is 10 bases long. For CDR1 and CDR2, the germline V gene lists SGHDT and YYEEEE. The CDR3, cysteine through phenylalanine, is 14 amino acids long. The retained sequence is limited to the CDR3, 42 bases, with the frame set at the first base.

The paper as a whole reports these results and caveats: The data were considered consistent with the idea that most tumor T cells come from the lymph node and then expand in tumor tissue. The study presented the conclusion that tumor T cells originate in lymph nodes as consistent with a hypothesis, not as something directly demonstrated. Tumor T-cell repertoires showed less diversity than lymph node repertoires and more diversity than nontumor tissue repertoires, and tumor T-cell repertoires showed preferential V and J gene usage. The similarity between tumor and nontumor tissue repertoires was significantly greater in luminal-like breast cancer than in basal-like breast cancer.

The lymph node samples were taken from the axillary draining lymph nodes of breast cancer patients. This TCR was recovered from a female donor with breast cancer. Some clones in this sample may be carry-over from other donors' samples. The rearrangement combines TRBV5-6 with TRBJ2-2, with no confident D gene call. The sample taken for sequencing was axillary lymph node tissue. The CDR3 region: CASSDIPDTGELFF. The nucleotide sequence is given as TGTGCCAGCAGCGACATCCCGGACACCGGGGAGCTGTTTTTT.